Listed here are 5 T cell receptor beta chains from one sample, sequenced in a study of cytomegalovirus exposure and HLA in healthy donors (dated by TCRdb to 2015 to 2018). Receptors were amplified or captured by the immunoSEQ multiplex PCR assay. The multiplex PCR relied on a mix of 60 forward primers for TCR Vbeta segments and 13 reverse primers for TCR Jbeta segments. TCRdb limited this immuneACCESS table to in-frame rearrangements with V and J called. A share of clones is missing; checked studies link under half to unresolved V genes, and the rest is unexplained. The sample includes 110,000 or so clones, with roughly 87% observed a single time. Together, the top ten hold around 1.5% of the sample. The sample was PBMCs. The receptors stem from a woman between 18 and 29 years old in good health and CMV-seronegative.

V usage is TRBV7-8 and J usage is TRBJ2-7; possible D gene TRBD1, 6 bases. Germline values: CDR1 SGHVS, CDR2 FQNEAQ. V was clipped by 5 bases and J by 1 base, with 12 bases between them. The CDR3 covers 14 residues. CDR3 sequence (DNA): TGTGCCAGCAGCCCAACAGGGCTGTCCTACGAGCAGTACTTC. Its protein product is CASSPTGLSYEQYF. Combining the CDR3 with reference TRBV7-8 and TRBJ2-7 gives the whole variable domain GAGVSQSPRYKVAKRGQDVALRCDPISGHVSLFWYQQALGQGPEFLTYFQNEAQLDKSGLPSDRFFAERPEGSVSTLKIQRTQQEDSAVYLCASSPTGLSYEQYFGPGTRLTVT.

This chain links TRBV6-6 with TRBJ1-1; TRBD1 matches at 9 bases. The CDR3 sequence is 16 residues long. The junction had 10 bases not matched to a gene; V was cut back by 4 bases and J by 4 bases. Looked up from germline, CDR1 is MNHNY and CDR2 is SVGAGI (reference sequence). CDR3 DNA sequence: TGTGCCAGCAGTTCCACAGGGGGCTGGGGGGTCACTGAAGCTTTCTTT. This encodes CASSSTGGWGVTEAFF.

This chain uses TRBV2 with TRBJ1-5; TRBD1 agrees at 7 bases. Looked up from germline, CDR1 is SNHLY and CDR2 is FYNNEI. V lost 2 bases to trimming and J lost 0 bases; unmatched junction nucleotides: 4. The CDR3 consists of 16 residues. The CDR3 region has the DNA TGTGCCAGCAGTGAAACAGGGGCCTATAGCAATCAGCCCCAGCATTTT. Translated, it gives CASSETGAYSNQPQHF. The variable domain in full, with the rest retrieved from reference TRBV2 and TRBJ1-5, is EPEVTQTPSHQVTQMGQEVILRCVPISNHLYFYWYRQILGQKVEFLVSFYNNEISEKSEIFDDQFSVERPDGSNFTLKIRSTKLEDSAMYFCASSETGAYSNQPQHFGDGTRLSIL.

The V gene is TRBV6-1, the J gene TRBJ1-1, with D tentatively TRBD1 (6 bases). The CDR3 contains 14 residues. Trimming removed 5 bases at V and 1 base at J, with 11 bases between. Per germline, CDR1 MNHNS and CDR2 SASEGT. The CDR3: CASSLDRSNTEAFF. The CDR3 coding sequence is TGTGCCAGCAGTTTAGACAGGTCGAACACTGAAGCTTTCTTT.

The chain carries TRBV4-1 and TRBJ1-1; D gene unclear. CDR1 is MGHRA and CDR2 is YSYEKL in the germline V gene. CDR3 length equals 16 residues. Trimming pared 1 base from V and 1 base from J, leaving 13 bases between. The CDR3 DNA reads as TGCGCCAGCAGCCAAGGGTTTACGGCGGGGAACACTGAAGCTTTCTTT. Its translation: CASSQGFTAGNTEAFF.